This section outlines one T cell receptor beta chain sequence together with its context. The data belong to a study of blood T cell repertoires in COVID-19. In the study overall: T cells, B-cell-depleted T cells, or PBMCs supplied cDNA or gDNA.

As handled by the study authors: Reference gene primer amplification gave nucleated cell count estimates. Some clones are missing from TCRdb's copy, which holds only in-frame ones; the method was immunoSEQ multiplex PCR. V, J and clone size were drawn from that table, and D and trimming were deduced from the DNA. The table records under 450,000 clones, over 75% of them present only once. Germline V gene lookup returns CDR1 SNHLY and CDR2 FYNNEI. This CDR3 spans 14 amino acids. V lost 5 bases and J lost 4, with 14 bases in between. Enrolled through a virtual design, the participants were between roughly 18 and 100 years of age and came from under 30 US areas. Cohort 3 donors were reported recovered after two negative PCRs, clearance, or symptom resolution.

The TCR comes from a woman aged 25 to 45 who had recovered from COVID-19. The chain employs TRBV2 and TRBJ1-2; D perhaps matches TRBD1 (6 bases). Specimen: PBMCs or T cells enriched from blood (not recorded which). The CDR3 coding sequence is TGTGCCAGCAGTTACCCGGGACACAGCTATGGCTACACCTTC. It codes for CASSYPGHSYGYTF.